This entry lists 21 T cell receptor beta chains sequenced from one sample in a study of T cells after yellow fever vaccination (dated by TCRdb to the late 2010s). Library method: 5' RACE. These reads were obtained on an Illumina HiSeq 2500. TCRdb took the public reads, trimmed them with fastp at Q25, ran MiXCR for clone calling and kept in-frame beta chains. Rows with one shared CDR3 protein collapse into an entry with the most common genes and DNA. This sample comprises 60,000 to 75,000 distinct CDR3 sequences, under 8% of them detected only once. The ten largest clones capture about 40% of the sample. This specimen's treatment or condition label, per the study, means: live attenuated yellow fever vaccine strain. Sequencing was performed on CD8+ T cells sorted from PBMCs, taken roughly seven weeks after the first yellow fever vaccination. The receptors were sampled from a man younger than 30 who received the YFV17D yellow fever vaccine.

V is TRBV25-1 and J is TRBJ2-5; 10 bases fit TRBD2. CDR1 is MGHDK and CDR2 is SYGVNS in the germline V gene. The junction had 12 bases not matched to a gene; V was cut back by 3 bases and J by 5 bases. CDR3 size: 17 residues. The CDR3, as DNA: TGTGCCAGCAGTGACAACGAGCGGGGGGGCCTTGTGGAGACCCAGTACTTC. Its protein is CASSDNERGGLVETQYF.

This clonotype was seen at least ten times. J is TRBJ2-3 and V is TRBV7-6, with 9 bases fitting TRBD2. The germline gives CDR1 SGHVS, CDR2 FNYEAQ. This CDR3 has 14 residues. Unmatched junction bases numbered 2, after V lost 7 bases and J lost 0 bases. CDR3 protein: CASTLAGSTDTQYF. CDR3 DNA: TGTGCCAGCACACTAGCGGGTAGCACAGATACGCAGTATTTT. Supplemented by reference TRBV7-6 and TRBJ2-3, the full variable domain reads GAGVSQSPRYKVTKRGQDVALRCDPISGHVSLYWYRQALGQGPEFLTYFNYEAQQDKSGLPNDRFSAERPEGSISTLTIQRTEQRDSAMYRCASTLAGSTDTQYFGPGTRLTVL.

This clonotype was found many times. V and J are TRBV29-1 and TRBJ2-1; D is undetermined. The CDR3 is made up of 16 amino acids. Trimming removed 7 bases from V and 1 base from J, with 20 bases in between. Germline-derived CDR1 and CDR2 are SQVTM and ANQGSEA. This chain's CDR3 is CSAGGVGRWSYNEQFF. Written as DNA, the CDR3 is TGCAGCGCCGGTGGTGTTGGGCGGTGGTCCTACAATGAGCAGTTCTTC.

This clonotype came up a few times. The rearrangement links TRBV16 to TRBJ2-7; TRBD1 aligns across 9 bases. The CDR3 covers 16 residues. Per germline, CDR1 KGHSY and CDR2 FQNENV. Germline trimming cut 4 bases from V and 2 bases from J; bases unmatched to any gene: 9. CDR3 sequence (DNA): TGTGCCAGCAGCCCCTCCTCGGGACAGGGCCCCTACGAGCAGTACTTC. It is translated as CASSPSSGQGPYEQYF.

Ten or more counts support this clonotype. This chain joins TRBV12-3 or TRBV12-4 and TRBJ2-2; 7 nucleotides match TRBD1. This CDR3 spans 14 amino acids. V was pared by 7 bases and J by 8 bases, with 10 bases of the junction left unmatched. The CDR3 sequence is CASTPGQVLGELFF. The CDR3, as DNA: TGTGCCAGCACCCCCGGACAGGTTCTAGGGGAGCTGTTTTTT.

This clonotype has at least ten counts. This chain links TRBV5-1 with TRBJ2-3; no clear D. The CDR3 sequence is 12 residues long. V lost 5 bases, J lost 2 bases, and 6 bases lay in between. Germline V lookup: CDR1 SGHRS, CDR2 YFSETQ. CDR3 residues: CASRANTDTQYF. In DNA, the CDR3 is TGCGCCAGCAGAGCAAACACAGATACGCAGTATTTT.

As to this clonotype: Its ends do not fully match the called genes, so a read error is possible. The rearrangement uses TRBV20-1 and TRBJ2-6; 11 bases line up with TRBD2. Germline V gene data show CDR1 as DFQATT and CDR2 as SNEGSKA (reference sequence). The CDR3 runs to 18 residues. The CDR3 DNA follows: TGCTGTGCTAGCGGGGGGACCCCTTTTCCGTCTGGGGCCAACGTCCTGACTTTC. This sequence encodes CCASGGTPFPSGANVLTF.

The table lists this clonotype with many counts. This sequence joins TRBV6-2 or TRBV6-3 and TRBJ2-1; 9 bases map to TRBD1. Germline CDR1 MNHEY, CDR2 SVGEGT. Trimming removed 4 bases from V and 6 bases from J; junction bases left unmatched: 4. The CDR3 extends over 14 amino acids. CDR3 DNA sequence: TGTGCCAGCAGTTCCGGGACAGGGATCAATGAGCAGTTCTTC. This translates into CASSSGTGINEQFF.

This clonotype has at least ten counts. This sequence joins TRBV6-5 and TRBJ2-3; 9 bases match TRBD1. V lost 5 bases to trimming and J lost 6 bases; unmatched junction nucleotides: 9. Germline assignment: CDR1 MNHEY and CDR2 SVGAGI. The CDR3 runs to 15 residues. The CDR3 sequence is CASSLGTGLVDTQYF. DNA of the CDR3: TGTGCCAGCAGTCTCGGGACAGGGCTCGTGGATACGCAGTATTTT.

There are a few counts of this clonotype. CDR3 amino acids: CATSRASDRVYV. CDR3 in DNA: TGTGCCACCAGCAGAGCCTCGGACAGGGTCTACGTC. The J gene is TRBJ2-7, the V gene TRBV15, with 8 bases that match TRBD1. Looked up from germline, CDR1 is LNHNV and CDR2 is YYDKDF (reference sequence). Unmatched junction bases numbered 6, after V lost 1 base and J lost 13 bases. The CDR3 runs to 12 residues.

This clonotype has only a few counts. V and J are TRBV5-1 and TRBJ2-1; D is possibly TRBD1 or TRBD2 (6 bases each). The CDR3 totals 15 residues. Germline values: CDR1 SGHRS, CDR2 YFSETQ. The germline V and J ends were trimmed by 1 base and 2 bases, with 10 bases remaining between them. The chain's CDR3 is CASSLTGGPYNEQFF. The CDR3 bases are TGCGCCAGCAGCTTGACCGGGGGCCCCTACAATGAGCAGTTCTTC.

The chain uses TRBV12-3 or TRBV12-4 and TRBJ2-2, with D maybe TRBD1 (5 bases). The V and J ends lost 4 bases and 7 bases respectively, with 16 bases between them. This CDR3 spans 15 amino acids. The CDR3: CASSYSGRFNGELFF. Here the CDR3 DNA reads TGTGCCAGCAGTTATTCAGGGCGTTTTAACGGGGAGCTGTTTTTT.

This clonotype occurred many times. The chain recombines TRBV6-2 or TRBV6-3 with TRBJ1-5; D is ambiguous. The CDR3 consists of 12 residues. The germline gives CDR1 MNHEY, CDR2 SVGEGT. Trimming removed 8 bases at V and 3 bases at J, with 8 bases between. The CDR3 loop reads CASSEHNQPQHF. The CDR3 DNA is TGTGCCAGCTCGGAGCACAATCAGCCCCAGCATTTT.

There are many counts of this clonotype. This chain links TRBV4-1 with TRBJ2-3, with 9 bases matching TRBD2. Germline-derived CDR1 and CDR2 are MGHRA and YSYEKL. CDR3 length: 15 residues. V lost 3 bases to trimming and J lost 0 bases; unmatched junction nucleotides: 1. The CDR3 nucleotides are TGCGCCAGCAGCCAGGCGGGGGGGAGCACAGATACGCAGTATTTT. This encodes CASSQAGGSTDTQYF.

There are many counts of this clonotype. The chain combines TRBV4-2 with TRBJ1-2, with 9 nucleotides matching TRBD1. The CDR3 extends over 14 amino acids. Losses at the gene ends were 4 bases for V and 6 bases for J; bases not matched to a gene: 6. Germline V gives CDR1 LGHNA, CDR2 YNFKEQ. In nucleotides, the CDR3 is TGTGCCAGCAGCCGAACAGGGGGCGCGAATGGCTACACCTTC. Protein product: CASSRTGGANGYTF.

V gene TRBV6-5 combines with J gene TRBJ2-7; 8 bases line up with TRBD1. V lost 3 bases to trimming and J lost 2 bases; unmatched junction nucleotides: 9. This CDR3 contains 16 residues. Germline values: CDR1 MNHEY, CDR2 SVGAGI. This CDR3 reads CASSYYTRQGPYEQYF. In nucleotides, the CDR3 is TGTGCCAGCAGTTATTATACCAGACAGGGGCCCTACGAGCAGTACTTC.

This clonotype was observed at least ten times. The chain couples TRBV2 to TRBJ2-1, with D uncertain. This CDR3 has 12 residues. CDR1 is SNHLY, CDR2 FYNNEI, per germline. Trimming left V 8 bases short and J 8 bases short, with 13 bases between. CDR3 coding DNA: TGTGCCAGCGTAGGAGTGAACGATGAGCAGTTCTTC. Protein sequence: CASVGVNDEQFF.

The rearrangement joins TRBV2 to TRBJ2-2; D possibly corresponds to TRBD1 (5 bases). Germline V gives CDR1 SNHLY, CDR2 FYNNEI. The V end lost 11 bases, the J end lost 5 bases, and 12 bases lay between the germline ends. This CDR3 is 12 amino acids long. Here the CDR3 DNA reads TGTGCCCTCTGCCAGGGAACCGGGGAGCTGTTTTTT. Translated: CALCQGTGELFF. The full variable domain, its missing parts supplied by reference TRBV2 and TRBJ2-2, is EPEVTQTPSHQVTQMGQEVILRCVPISNHLYFYWYRQILGQKVEFLVSFYNNEISEKSEIFDDQFSVERPDGSNFTLKIRSTKLEDSAMYFCALCQGTGELFFGEGSRLTVL.

This clonotype came up many times. The CDR3 DNA reads as TGCAGCGTTGGTTTTATGGGCAATGAGCAGTTCTTC. Protein: CSVGFMGNEQFF. The chain recombines TRBV29-1 with TRBJ2-1, with D hard to call. CDR1 SQVTM and CDR2 ANQGSEA come from the germline V gene. CDR3 length equals 12 residues. Between the trimmed V and J ends, which lost 4 bases and 6 bases, there was a span of 10 bases.

This clonotype occurred many times. V and J are TRBV9 and TRBJ2-1, with 12 bases fitting TRBD2. V shed 3 bases and J 7 bases; nucleotides not matched to a gene: 8. The CDR3 sequence is 16 residues long. Germline-derived CDR1 and CDR2 are SGDLS and YYNGEE. CDR3 region: CASSALLAGGLNEQFF. The DNA of the CDR3 is TGTGCCAGCAGCGCGCTCCTAGCGGGGGGGCTAAATGAGCAGTTCTTC.

The sample holds many counts of this clonotype. The chain couples TRBV10-2 to TRBJ2-1; D uncertain. The V end lost 4 bases, the J end lost 8 bases, and 3 bases lay between the germline ends. Germline CDR1 WSHSY, CDR2 SAAADI. The CDR3 length is 10 residues. CDR3 sequence (DNA): TGCGCCAGCAGTGGCGATGAGCAGTTCTTC. It specifies CASSGDEQFF.